This T cell receptor gamma chain was sequenced during a study of gammadelta T cells in human blood (dated by TCRdb to 2019 to 2021). Broad study findings and their caveats: In the study, polyclonal expansion of innate gamma-delta T cells immediately after birth was reported to appear to be driven by microbial exposure.

V and J are trimmed by 1 base and 7 bases, and the gene matches miss 4 bases of the junction. The CDR3 runs 16 residues from the cysteine to the phenylalanine. Of the read, only the CDR3 DNA is kept; its 48 bases are in frame from base 1. Sequences GITISATS (CDR1) and ISYDGTV (CDR2) are obtained from the germline V gene (reference sequence). This clone was recorded a few times. Its antigen specificity is not known. A far larger clone differs by one base, so this is likely a read error. Other DNA sequences of this sample code for an identical CDR3. Library creation used RT-PCR. For sequencing, an Illumina MiSeq was employed. TCRdb processed the public reads again with the CATT caller, after which rows with matching DNA were combined. In all, the sample holds some 280 gamma-chain clones, and roughly 15% of those were seen once. Around 35% of the sample rests with the top ten.

This chain joins TRGV9 to TRGJP. The material sequenced was Vgamma9Vdelta2 gamma-delta T cells from adult blood. The clonotype was recovered from a human donor. The DNA sequence is given as TGTGCCTTGTGGGAGGTACCTGAGTTGGGCAAAAAAATCAAGGTATTT. Its translation reads: CALWEVPELGKKIKVF.